This T cell receptor (beta chain) was sequenced during a study of T cells in Graves' hyperthyroidism and ophthalmopathy. Study conclusions and caveats: Most thyroid clonotypes with frequency above 0.001 were detected in blood.

Uncontrolled infection, other autoimmune disease, pregnancy or lactation excluded patients. In its sample, this clonotype was seen many times. The antigen is not known. Amplified regions were TCR beta CDR3 sequences from RNA transcripts. First-round RT-PCR with HTBI primers amplified the TCR CDR3 region. TCRdb reanalysed the multiplex PCR reads using MiXCR and keeps one entry per CDR3 protein. The table includes approximately 400,000 distinct CDR3 sequences, about 14% detected once. The sample comprised blood. The clonotype originates from a man in his fifties with Graves' ophthalmopathy.

The CDR3 region has the DNA TGTGCCAGCAGCTTATTACGGGGAAACGAGGAAGCTTTCTTT. This gives the protein CASSLLRGNEEAFF. The V and J genes are TRBV7-9 and TRBJ1-1; D ambiguous. Germline CDR1 reads SEHNR; CDR2 reads FQNEAQ (reference sequence). V was cut by 2 bases and J by 8 bases, with 15 bases left in between. The CDR3 extends over 14 amino acids.